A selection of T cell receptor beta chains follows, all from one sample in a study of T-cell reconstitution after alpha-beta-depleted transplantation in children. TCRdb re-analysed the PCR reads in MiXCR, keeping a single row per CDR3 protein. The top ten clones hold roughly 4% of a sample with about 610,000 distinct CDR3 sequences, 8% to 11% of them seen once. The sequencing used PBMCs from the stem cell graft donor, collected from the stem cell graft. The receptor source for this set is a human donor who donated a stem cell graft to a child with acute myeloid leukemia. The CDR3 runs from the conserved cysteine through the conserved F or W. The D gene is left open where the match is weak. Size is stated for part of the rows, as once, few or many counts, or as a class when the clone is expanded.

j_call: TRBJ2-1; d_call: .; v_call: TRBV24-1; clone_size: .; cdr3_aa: CATSDLSGEQFF; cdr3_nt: TGTGCCACCAGTGATTTGTCCGGTGAGCAGTTCTTC
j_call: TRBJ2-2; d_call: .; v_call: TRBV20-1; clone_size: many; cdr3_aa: CSASPGTGELFF; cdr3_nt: TGCAGTGCTAGCCCGGGCACCGGGGAGCTGTTTTTT
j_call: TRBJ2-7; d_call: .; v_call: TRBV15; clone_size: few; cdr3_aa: CATSRASYEQYF; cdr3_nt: TGTGCCACCAGCAGAGCGTCCTACGAGCAGTACTTC
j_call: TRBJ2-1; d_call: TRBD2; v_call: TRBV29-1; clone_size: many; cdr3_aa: CSVKLGTSGDYNEQFF; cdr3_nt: TGCAGCGTTAAGCTAGGGACTAGCGGGGACTACAATGAGCAGTTCTTC
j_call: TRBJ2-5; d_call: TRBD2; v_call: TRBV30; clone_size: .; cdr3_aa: CAWSVGLAGQETQYF; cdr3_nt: TGTGCCTGGAGTGTGGGACTAGCGGGACAAGAGACCCAGTACTTC
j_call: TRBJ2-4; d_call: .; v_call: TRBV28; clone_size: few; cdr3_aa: CASSLLLGQGWNIQYF; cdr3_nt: TGTGCCAGCAGTCTCTTACTAGGGCAGGGGTGGAACATTCAGTACTTC
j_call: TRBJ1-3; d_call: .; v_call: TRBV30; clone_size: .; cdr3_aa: CAWAPLLSGNTIYF; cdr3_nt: TGTGCCTGGGCTCCCCTTCTCTCGGGAAACACCATATATTTT
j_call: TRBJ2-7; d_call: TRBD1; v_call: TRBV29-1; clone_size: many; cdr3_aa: CSGIRDRGSYEQYF; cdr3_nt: TGCAGCGGCATCCGGGACAGGGGTTCCTACGAGCAGTACTTC
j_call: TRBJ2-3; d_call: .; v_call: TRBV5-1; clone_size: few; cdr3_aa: CASSLLGDKDTHYF; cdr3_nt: TGCGCCAGCAGCTTGTTAGGGGACAAAGATACGCATTATTTT
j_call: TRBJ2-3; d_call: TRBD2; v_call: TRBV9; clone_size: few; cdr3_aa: CASTSGSGRTDTQYF; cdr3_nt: TGTGCCAGCACCTCAGGTAGCGGGAGGACAGATACGCAGTATTTT
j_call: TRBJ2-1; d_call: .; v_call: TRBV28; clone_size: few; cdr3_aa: CASRKDQYEQFF; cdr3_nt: TGTGCCAGCAGGAAAGATCAGTATGAGCAGTTCTTC
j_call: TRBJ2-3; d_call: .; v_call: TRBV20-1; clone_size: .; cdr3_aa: CSARRADTQYF; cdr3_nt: TGCAGTGCTAGAAGGGCGGATACGCAGTATTTT
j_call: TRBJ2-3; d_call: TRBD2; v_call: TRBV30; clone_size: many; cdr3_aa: CAWTPLLADGTDTQYF; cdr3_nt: TGTGCCTGGACTCCCCTACTAGCGGACGGCACAGATACGCAGTATTTT
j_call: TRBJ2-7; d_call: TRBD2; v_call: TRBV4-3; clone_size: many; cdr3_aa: CASSQEWRENDEQYF; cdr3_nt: TGCGCCAGCAGCCAAGAATGGCGGGAGAACGACGAGCAGTACTTC
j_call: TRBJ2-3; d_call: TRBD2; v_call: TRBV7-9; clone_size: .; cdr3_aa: CASSSPLAGGPITQYF; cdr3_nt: TGTGCCAGCAGCTCCCCACTAGCGGGAGGGCCGATTACGCAGTATTTT
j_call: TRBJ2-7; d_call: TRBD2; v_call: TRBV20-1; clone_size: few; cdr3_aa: CSASDRTSGSYEQYF; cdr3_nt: TGCAGTGCTAGTGACCGGACTAGCGGGAGCTACGAGCAGTACTTC
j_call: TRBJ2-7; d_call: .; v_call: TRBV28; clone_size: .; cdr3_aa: CASSGGLILGEQYF; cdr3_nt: TGTGCCAGCAGTGGGGGACTCATCCTCGGCGAGCAGTACTTC
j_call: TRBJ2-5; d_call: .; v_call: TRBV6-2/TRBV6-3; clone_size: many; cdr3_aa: CASSSMEETQYF; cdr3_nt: TGTGCCAGCAGTTCTATGGAAGAGACCCAGTACTTC
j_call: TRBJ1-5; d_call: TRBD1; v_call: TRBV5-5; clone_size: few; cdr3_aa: CASSGTGDSNQPQHF; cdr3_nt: TGTGCCAGCAGCGGGACAGGCGATAGCAATCAGCCCCAGCATTTT
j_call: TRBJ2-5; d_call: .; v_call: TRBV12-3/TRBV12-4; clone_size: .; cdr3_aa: CASGAALEETQYF; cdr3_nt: TGTGCCAGCGGTGCAGCTTTGGAAGAGACCCAGTACTTC
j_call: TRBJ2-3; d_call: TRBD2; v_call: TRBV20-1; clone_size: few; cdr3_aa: CSAKEGVGLAGATSTDTQYF; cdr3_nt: TGCAGTGCGAAGGAGGGGGTGGGGCTAGCGGGAGCGACTAGCACAGATACGCAGTATTTT
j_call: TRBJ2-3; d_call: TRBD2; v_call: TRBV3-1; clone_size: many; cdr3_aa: CASSQAGGADTQYF; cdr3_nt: TGTGCCAGCAGCCAAGCGGGGGGGGCAGATACGCAGTATTTT
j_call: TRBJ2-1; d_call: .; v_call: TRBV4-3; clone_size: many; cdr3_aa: CASSQVFGSAPSSYNEQFF; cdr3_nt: TGCGCCAGCAGCCAAGTATTTGGTAGCGCCCCGAGCTCCTACAATGAGCAGTTCTTC
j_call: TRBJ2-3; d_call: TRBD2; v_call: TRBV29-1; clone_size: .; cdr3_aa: CSVFSGRENTQYF; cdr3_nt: TGCAGCGTCTTTAGCGGGAGAGAAAATACGCAGTATTTT
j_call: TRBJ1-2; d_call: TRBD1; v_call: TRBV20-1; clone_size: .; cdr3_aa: CCARPGTGGRGYTF; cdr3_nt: TGCTGTGCTAGACCCGGGACAGGGGGCCGTGGCTACACCTTC
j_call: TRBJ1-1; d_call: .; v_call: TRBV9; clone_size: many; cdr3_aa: CASSVNTGRNTEAFF; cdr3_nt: TGTGCCAGCAGCGTAAATACAGGGAGGAACACTGAAGCTTTCTTT
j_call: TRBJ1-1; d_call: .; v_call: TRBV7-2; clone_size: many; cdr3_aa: CASSLSDTAEAFF; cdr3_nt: TGTGCCAGCAGCTTATCCGACACGGCTGAAGCTTTCTTT